There are a few counts of the clone carrying this T cell receptor beta chain. Its target is unknown. TCRdb processed the 5' RACE reads anew with MiXCR; each CDR3 protein has one entry. Of 400,000 to 500,000 distinct CDR3 sequences in the sample, roughly 26% are singletons; the top ten hold 7% to 9.5%. This entry is derived from a study of T-cell memory formation after mild COVID-19. The study, taken as a whole, reports: Mostly located in CM and EM were contracting CD4+ clones, with contracting CD8+ clones located in EMRA. Some clones that responded turned up in pre-infection memory, which suggests that cross-reactive memory joined in. Clones contracting across day 15 to 85 had a balanced CD4/CD8 profile; later expanding clones leaned CD4+.

The specimen sequenced was PBMCs or a T cell subset sorted from them (not recorded which). The clonotype was recovered from an adult woman who had mild COVID-19 (a few samples of this study predate the infection). Cell type and time point are not known.

The DNA for the CDR3 is TGTGCCTGGAGTGTAGGCCGGGGGGATGGCTACACCTTC. This sequence encodes CAWSVGRGDGYTF. The rearrangement links TRBV30 to TRBJ1-2, with D possibly matching TRBD1 (5 bases). The CDR3 runs to 13 residues. The V end was cut by 0 bases, the J end by 6 bases, with 11 bases between. Germline V lookup: CDR1 GTSNPN, CDR2 SVGIG (reference sequence).